The entry that follows covers one T cell receptor beta chain sequence. This clone's antigen is unknown. No per-base quality is available; no much larger clone lies one base away. The sample belongs to a study of beta chain features in type 1 diabetes (dated by TCRdb to the late 2010s). A note on the overall study: Patients and healthy donors did not differ in mean age, gender distribution, total cell number or subset yield. The study compared TCRB repertoires of sorted circulating CD4+ T cell subsets between recently diagnosed type 1 diabetes patients and matched healthy donors. A total of around 110,000,000 sorted cells were examined across all samples, and RNA yield correlated strongly with the number of cells per subset. Whereas all 30 or so donors provided naive and central memory subsets, regulatory and stem cell-like memory subsets were isolated from just 8 patients and roughly 8 healthy donors. Results the study describes overall, beyond this receptor: At VDJ recombination sites, type 1 diabetes patients had fewer insertions and more deleted nucleotides, which implies abnormalities in thymic rearrangement. The naive, central memory and regulatory TCRB repertoires appeared to resemble one another more closely among patients than among healthy donors. Sequencing cDNA rather than genomic DNA could over-represent highly expressing activated cells, although activation and CD3 levels did not differ between groups. PCR might favor shorter templates, but patient and control samples were amplified and corrected together, so any skew would affect both groups equally. In all four CD4+ subsets, TCRB CDR3 length was moderately but significantly shorter in type 1 diabetes patients. Because small numbers of individuals were included in the HLA sub-analyses, any influence of HLA type on TCRB rearrangement was left unresolved.

The entire amount of isolated RNA was reverse transcribed using the High Capacity cDNA Reverse Transcription Kit, so the sequenced TCRB transcripts were expressed ones. Deep immunoSEQ sequencing was applied to naive, central memory and regulatory T cell samples, giving an average of approximately 4 million total reads per sample. Sorted cells were lysed in RLT buffer, and RNA was extracted using DNase-treated RNeasy Micro or Mini kits according to cell number. Each cell subset was processed on its own to prevent cross-contamination, while patient and healthy donor samples were processed together. The immunoSEQ multiplex PCR was used to amplify TCRB sequences from cDNA, yielding 87-bp fragments that span the CDR3 region. Sequencing of the amplicons was performed on the Illumina HiSeq platform. Processing in the source paper ran as follows. PCR bias was computationally corrected using synthetic template baselines, reads within Hamming distance 2 were collapsed, and singletons that could not be merged were discarded. By aligning reads against IMGT, V, D and J genes, CDR3 length, and insertions or deletions at six rearrangement sites were assigned. Clonotype counts were normalized to sorted cell number within each subset before computing true diversity and Gini coefficients with the tcR R package. Repertoire sharing was quantified using the overlap coefficient calculated on TCRB nucleotide sequences. Out-of-frame TCRB sequences from naive cells were analyzed to stand in for the pre-selection repertoire. TCRdb's version of the immuneACCESS table is confined to in-frame rearrangements and falls short of the full clone set. An unresolved V gene accounts for under half of the shortfall where checked; the remainder is of unknown origin. The DNA gave D and trimming, while V, J and clone size come from that table. For this sample there are 900,000 or so clones; about a sixth appear just once. Around 0.02% of the sample belongs to the ten largest clones.

Each donor gave one peripheral blood draw, averaging approximately 120 mL, which was collected into heparinised tubes. Naive, central memory, regulatory and stem cell-like memory CD4+ T cells were sorted on a BD FACSAria II using a panel including CD45RO, CCR7, CD25, CD127, CD95 and CD27. Purity was above 95% for every sorted population. PBMCs were separated immediately by Lymphoprep density gradient centrifugation and were stained directly, without being cultured. To minimize batch effects, samples were stained and sorted in pairs, one healthy donor with one patient per experiment. Sequences SGDLS (CDR1) and YYNGEE (CDR2) are obtained from the germline V gene. Trimmed from V: 9 bases; trimmed from J: 0 bases; junction bases lacking a gene match: 10. The CDR3 runs 15 residues from the cysteine to the phenylalanine. Just CDR3 DNA is preserved here, 45 bases in frame from base 1.

This receptor chain uses TRBV9 and TRBJ2-7, and TRBD2 matches 9 of the central bases. The clonotype originates from a young woman in good health. Sequenced: naive CD4+ T cells from blood. Reading the label with the study, this specimen's cell subset or site is: true naive CD4+ T cells. The CDR3 protein: CATTRASGASYEQYF. The bases are TGTGCCACAACCCGGGCTAGCGGGGCCTCCTACGAGCAGTACTTC.